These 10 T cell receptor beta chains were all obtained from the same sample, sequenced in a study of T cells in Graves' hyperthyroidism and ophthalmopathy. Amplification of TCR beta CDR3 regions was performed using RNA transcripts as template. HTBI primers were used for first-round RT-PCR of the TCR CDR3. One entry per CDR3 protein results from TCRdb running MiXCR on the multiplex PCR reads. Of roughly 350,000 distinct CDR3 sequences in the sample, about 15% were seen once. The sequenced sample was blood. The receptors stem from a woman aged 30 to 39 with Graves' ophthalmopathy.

As DNA, the CDR3 is TGCGCCAGCAGCAGGGACAGCCCTAACACCGGGGAGCTGTTTTTT. It specifies CASSRDSPNTGELFF. This chain links TRBV4-1 with TRBJ2-2; 7 nucleotides line up with TRBD1. CDR1 is MGHRA, CDR2 YSYEKL, per germline. The length of the CDR3 is 15 residues. J lost 2 bases, V lost 5 bases, and 5 bases had no gene match.

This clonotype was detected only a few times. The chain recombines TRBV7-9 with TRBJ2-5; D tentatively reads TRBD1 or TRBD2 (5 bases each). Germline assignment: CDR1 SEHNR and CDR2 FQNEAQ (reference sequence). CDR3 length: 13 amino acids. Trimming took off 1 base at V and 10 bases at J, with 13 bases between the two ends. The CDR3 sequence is CASSLVQDRDQYF. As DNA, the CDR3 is TGTGCCAGCAGCTTAGTACAGGACCGGGACCAGTACTTC.

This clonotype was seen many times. CDR3 residues: CSAGQIAKNIQYF. CDR3 DNA sequence: TGCAGTGCGGGGCAGATAGCCAAAAACATTCAGTACTTC. The J gene is TRBJ2-4, the V gene TRBV20-1, with D possibly being TRBD1 (5 bases). Trimming stripped 6 bases from V and 0 bases from J, with 9 bases between. Germline CDR1 DFQATT, CDR2 SNEGSKA (reference sequence). The CDR3 runs 13 residues.

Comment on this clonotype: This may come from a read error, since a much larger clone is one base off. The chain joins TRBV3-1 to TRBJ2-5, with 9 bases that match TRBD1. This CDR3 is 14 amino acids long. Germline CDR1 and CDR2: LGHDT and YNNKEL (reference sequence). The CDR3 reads CAGSQDRGGETQYF. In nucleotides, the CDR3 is TGTGCCGGCAGCCAAGACAGGGGGGGAGAGACCCAGTACTTC.

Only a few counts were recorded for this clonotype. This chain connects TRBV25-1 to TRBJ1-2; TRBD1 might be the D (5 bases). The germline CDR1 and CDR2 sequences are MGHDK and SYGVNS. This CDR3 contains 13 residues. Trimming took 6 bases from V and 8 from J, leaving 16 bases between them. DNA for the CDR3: TGTGCCAGCAGGCTATCGGGGGAGTACGGCTACACCTTC. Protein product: CASRLSGEYGYTF.

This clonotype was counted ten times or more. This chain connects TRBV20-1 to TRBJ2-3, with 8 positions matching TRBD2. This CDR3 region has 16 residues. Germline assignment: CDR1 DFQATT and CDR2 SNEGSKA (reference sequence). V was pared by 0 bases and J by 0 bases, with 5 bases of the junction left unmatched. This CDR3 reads CSARENRGGSTDTQYF. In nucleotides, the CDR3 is TGCAGTGCTAGAGAGAATCGGGGGGGTAGCACAGATACGCAGTATTTT.

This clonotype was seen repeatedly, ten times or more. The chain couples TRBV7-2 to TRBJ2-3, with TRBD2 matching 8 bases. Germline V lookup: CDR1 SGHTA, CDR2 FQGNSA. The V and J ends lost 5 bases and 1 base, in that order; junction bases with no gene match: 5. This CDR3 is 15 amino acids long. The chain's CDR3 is CASSSSGKRTDTQYF. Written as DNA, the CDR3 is TGTGCCAGCAGCAGTAGCGGGAAACGCACAGATACGCAGTATTTT.

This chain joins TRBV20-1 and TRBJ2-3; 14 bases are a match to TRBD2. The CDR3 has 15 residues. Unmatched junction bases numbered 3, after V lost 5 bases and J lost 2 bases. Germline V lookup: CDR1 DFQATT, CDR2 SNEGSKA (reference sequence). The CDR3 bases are TGCAGTGCTTGGACTAGCGGGGGGACCACAGATACGCAGTATTTT. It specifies CSAWTSGGTTDTQYF.

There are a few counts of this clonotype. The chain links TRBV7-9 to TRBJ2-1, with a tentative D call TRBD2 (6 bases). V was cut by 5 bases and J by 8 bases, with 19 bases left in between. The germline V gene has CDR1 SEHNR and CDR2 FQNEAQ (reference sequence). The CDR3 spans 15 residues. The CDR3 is CASSPNQRDFDEQFF. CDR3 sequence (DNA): TGTGCCAGCAGCCCAAACCAAAGGGACTTCGATGAGCAGTTCTTC.

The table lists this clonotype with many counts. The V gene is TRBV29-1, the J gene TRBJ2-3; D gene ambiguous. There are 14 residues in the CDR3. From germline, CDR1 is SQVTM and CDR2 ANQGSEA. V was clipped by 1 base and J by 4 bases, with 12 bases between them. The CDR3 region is CSVEGQISPDTQYF. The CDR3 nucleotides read TGCAGCGTTGAAGGGCAGATATCGCCAGATACGCAGTATTTT.